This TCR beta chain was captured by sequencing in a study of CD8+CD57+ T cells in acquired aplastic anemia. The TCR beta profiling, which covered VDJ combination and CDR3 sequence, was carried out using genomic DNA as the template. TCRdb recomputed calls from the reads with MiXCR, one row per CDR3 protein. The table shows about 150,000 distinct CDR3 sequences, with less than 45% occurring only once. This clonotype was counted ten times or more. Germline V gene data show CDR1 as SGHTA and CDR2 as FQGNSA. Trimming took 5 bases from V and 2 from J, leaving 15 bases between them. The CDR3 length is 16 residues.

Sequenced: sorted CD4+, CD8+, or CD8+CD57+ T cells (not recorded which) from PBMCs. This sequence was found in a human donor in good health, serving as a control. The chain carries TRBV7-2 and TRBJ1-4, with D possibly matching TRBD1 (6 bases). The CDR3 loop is CASSLRQVSTNEKLFF. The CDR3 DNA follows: TGTGCCAGCAGCCTCCGACAGGTTTCGACTAATGAAAAACTGTTTTTT.